This is a list of T cell receptor beta chains from one sample in a study of shared clonotypes between healthy human individuals. The protocol was immunoSEQ multiplex PCR, while the TCRdb copy is restricted to in-frame clones and leaves out a portion. This sample has around 530,000 clones, with around 76% found just once. The sample taken for sequencing was PBMCs. The receptors stem from a woman between 40 and 55 years old in good health. Some clones in this sample may be carry-over from other donors' samples. Both conserved end residues are part of each CDR3. Each record gives: clone size, V gene, J gene, CDR3 length, CDR3 protein. Some rows mark clone size as missing; the rest say once, few, many or name a class of expanded clone.

clone_size: .
v_call: TRBV2
j_call: TRBJ2-5
cdr3_length: 15
cdr3_aa: CASSALREGGETQYF

clone_size: .
v_call: TRBV6-4
j_call: TRBJ2-6
cdr3_length: 16
cdr3_aa: CASSDSSGAGANVLTF

clone_size: .
v_call: TRBV5-1
j_call: TRBJ1-1
cdr3_length: 13
cdr3_aa: CASSLGQGLIAFF

clone_size: .
v_call: TRBV29-1
j_call: TRBJ2-1
cdr3_length: 14
cdr3_aa: CSVAGGRSLQEQFF

clone_size: .
v_call: TRBV7-9
j_call: TRBJ2-5
cdr3_length: 11
cdr3_aa: CASSRGETQYF

clone_size: .
v_call: TRBV6-1
j_call: TRBJ2-7
cdr3_length: 13
cdr3_aa: CASSVGSSYEQYF

clone_size: .
v_call: TRBV7-3
j_call: TRBJ2-7
cdr3_length: 15
cdr3_aa: CASSQGHGYSYEQYF

clone_size: .
v_call: TRBV25-1
j_call: TRBJ1-1
cdr3_length: 12
cdr3_aa: CASSRRDTEAFF

clone_size: .
v_call: TRBV4-3
j_call: TRBJ1-2
cdr3_length: 14
cdr3_aa: CASSQDRRVSGYTF

clone_size: .
v_call: TRBV7-9
j_call: TRBJ1-1
cdr3_length: 16
cdr3_aa: CASSSDSRGRNTEAFF

clone_size: .
v_call: TRBV5-1
j_call: TRBJ2-5
cdr3_length: 15
cdr3_aa: CASKSEGQVQETQYF

clone_size: .
v_call: TRBV19
j_call: TRBJ1-2
cdr3_length: 13
cdr3_aa: CASTSDRARGYTF

clone_size: .
v_call: TRBV13
j_call: TRBJ2-6
cdr3_length: 14
cdr3_aa: CASSPQVGANVLTF

clone_size: .
v_call: TRBV5-1
j_call: TRBJ1-2
cdr3_length: 14
cdr3_aa: CASSSTTGGYGYTF

clone_size: once
v_call: TRBV30
j_call: TRBJ2-5
cdr3_length: 15
cdr3_aa: CAWSVGAPGGETQYF

clone_size: many
v_call: TRBV5-1
j_call: TRBJ2-3
cdr3_length: 11
cdr3_aa: CASSLGDTQYF

clone_size: .
v_call: TRBV7-9
j_call: TRBJ1-1
cdr3_length: 13
cdr3_aa: CASSLWLNTEAFF

clone_size: .
v_call: TRBV6-6
j_call: TRBJ2-1
cdr3_length: 15
cdr3_aa: CASKRTGEAYNEQFF

clone_size: .
v_call: TRBV5-1
j_call: TRBJ2-3
cdr3_length: 14
cdr3_aa: CASSLPRITDTQYF

clone_size: .
v_call: TRBV28
j_call: TRBJ2-7
cdr3_length: 12
cdr3_aa: CASDRQTYEQYF

clone_size: .
v_call: TRBV9
j_call: TRBJ2-1
cdr3_length: 15
cdr3_aa: CASSVEGGQYNEQFF

clone_size: .
v_call: TRBV5-1
j_call: TRBJ2-4
cdr3_length: 23
cdr3_aa: CASSLGEGGSGRVVALAKNIQYF

clone_size: .
v_call: TRBV11-2
j_call: TRBJ1-3
cdr3_length: 16
cdr3_aa: CASSLEYQGTGNTIYF

clone_size: .
v_call: TRBV19
j_call: TRBJ1-4
cdr3_length: 14
cdr3_aa: CASSMGRGKEKLFF

clone_size: .
v_call: TRBV21-1
j_call: TRBJ2-1
cdr3_length: 15
cdr3_aa: CASSIRLAGNNEQFF

clone_size: .
v_call: TRBV7-2
j_call: TRBJ2-5
cdr3_length: 12
cdr3_aa: CASSLVGVTQYF

clone_size: .
v_call: TRBV11-2
j_call: TRBJ2-7
cdr3_length: 16
cdr3_aa: CASSLEIGVGPAGSNF

clone_size: .
v_call: TRBV2
j_call: TRBJ2-7
cdr3_length: 14
cdr3_aa: CASSPTGTSYEQYF

clone_size: few
v_call: TRBV28
j_call: TRBJ2-7
cdr3_length: 15
cdr3_aa: CASSSPGLGTYEQYF

clone_size: .
v_call: TRBV19
j_call: TRBJ1-2
cdr3_length: 14
cdr3_aa: CASRGRGPHYGYTF

clone_size: few
v_call: TRBV7-9
j_call: TRBJ2-2
cdr3_length: 15
cdr3_aa: CASQRGTQNTGELFF

clone_size: .
v_call: TRBV5-1
j_call: TRBJ1-1
cdr3_length: 14
cdr3_aa: CASSLENRGTEAFF

clone_size: .
v_call: TRBV5-1
j_call: TRBJ2-1
cdr3_length: 17
cdr3_aa: CASSLGGLAGTYNEQFF

clone_size: .
v_call: TRBV19
j_call: TRBJ1-5
cdr3_length: 14
cdr3_aa: CASSIEQAGQPQHF

clone_size: .
v_call: TRBV7-2
j_call: TRBJ2-1
cdr3_length: 15
cdr3_aa: CASSLPGLSYNEQFF

clone_size: .
v_call: TRBV7-8
j_call: TRBJ2-3
cdr3_length: 14
cdr3_aa: CASSLGTGMDTQYF

clone_size: .
v_call: TRBV6-1
j_call: TRBJ2-1
cdr3_length: 15
cdr3_aa: CASSEFGGSYNEQFF

clone_size: .
v_call: TRBV5-1
j_call: TRBJ1-1
cdr3_length: 15
cdr3_aa: CASSLLGPSNTEAFF

clone_size: .
v_call: TRBV10-3
j_call: TRBJ2-7
cdr3_length: 12
cdr3_aa: CAISPQGSEQYF

clone_size: .
v_call: TRBV5-4
j_call: TRBJ1-1
cdr3_length: 15
cdr3_aa: CASSFLSQTGTEAFF

clone_size: .
v_call: TRBV6-1
j_call: TRBJ2-5
cdr3_length: 11
cdr3_aa: CASSEEETQYF

clone_size: .
v_call: TRBV10-3
j_call: TRBJ1-1
cdr3_length: 15
cdr3_aa: CAISESTDMNTEAFF